This is a list of T cell receptor beta chains from one sample in a study of blood T cell repertoires in COVID-19. Some clones are missing from TCRdb's copy, which holds only in-frame ones; the method was immunoSEQ multiplex PCR. The sample lists over 200,000 clones; roughly 86% were seen once. The sequenced sample was peripheral blood. These receptors originate from a woman aged 40 to 50 with acute or convalescent COVID-19. The CDR3 runs from the conserved cysteine through the conserved F or W. Fields, in order: J gene, CDR3 length, V gene, CDR3 protein.

J gene: TRBJ1-6; CDR3 length: 13; V gene: TRBV19; CDR3 protein: CARDRLRLSPLHF
J gene: TRBJ2-7; CDR3 length: 13; V gene: TRBV29-1; CDR3 protein: CSWSGGIGYEQYF
J gene: TRBJ2-7; CDR3 length: 15; V gene: TRBV7-8; CDR3 protein: CASSLKAGGVYEQYF
J gene: TRBJ2-1; CDR3 length: 15; V gene: TRBV10-3; CDR3 protein: CAISELDVSRYEQFF
J gene: TRBJ1-2; CDR3 length: 16; V gene: TRBV4-3; CDR3 protein: CASSQDGRGGVYGYTF
J gene: TRBJ2-2; CDR3 length: 16; V gene: TRBV5-1; CDR3 protein: CASSSTRGPDTGELFF
J gene: TRBJ1-5; CDR3 length: 15; V gene: TRBV6-5; CDR3 protein: CASGPTGHNNQPQHF
J gene: TRBJ2-5; CDR3 length: 16; V gene: TRBV6-1; CDR3 protein: CASSEGSGNLQETQYF
J gene: TRBJ2-3; CDR3 length: 16; V gene: TRBV7-2; CDR3 protein: CASSFKAGVSTDTQYF
J gene: TRBJ1-2; CDR3 length: 15; V gene: TRBV7-9; CDR3 protein: CASSEGTGGLGGYTF
J gene: TRBJ2-7; CDR3 length: 11; V gene: TRBV5-1; CDR3 protein: CASSSGQVEYF
J gene: TRBJ1-5; CDR3 length: 15; V gene: TRBV10-2; CDR3 protein: CASSDPREDHQPQHF